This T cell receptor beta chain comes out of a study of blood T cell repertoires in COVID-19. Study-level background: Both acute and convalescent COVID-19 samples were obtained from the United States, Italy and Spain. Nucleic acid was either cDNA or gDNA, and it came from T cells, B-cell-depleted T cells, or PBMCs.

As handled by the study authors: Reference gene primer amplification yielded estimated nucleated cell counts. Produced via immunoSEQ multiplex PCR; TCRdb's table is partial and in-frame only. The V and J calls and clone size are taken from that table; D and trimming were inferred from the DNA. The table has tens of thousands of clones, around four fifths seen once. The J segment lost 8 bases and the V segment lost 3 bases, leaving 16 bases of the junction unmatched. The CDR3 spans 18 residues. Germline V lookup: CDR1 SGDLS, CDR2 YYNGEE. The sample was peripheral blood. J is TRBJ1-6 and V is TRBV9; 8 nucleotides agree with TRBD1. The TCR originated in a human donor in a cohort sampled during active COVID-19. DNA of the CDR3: TGTGCCAGCAGCGCAACCCCAATTAACGACAGGGGCGATTCACCCCTCCACTTT. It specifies CASSATPINDRGDSPLHF. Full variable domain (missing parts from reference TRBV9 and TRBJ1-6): DSGVTQTPKHLITATGQRVTLRCSPRSGDLSVYWYQQSLDQGLQFLIQYYNGEERAKGNILERFSAQQFPDLHSELNLSSLELGDSALYFCASSATPINDRGDSPLHFGNGTRLTVT.